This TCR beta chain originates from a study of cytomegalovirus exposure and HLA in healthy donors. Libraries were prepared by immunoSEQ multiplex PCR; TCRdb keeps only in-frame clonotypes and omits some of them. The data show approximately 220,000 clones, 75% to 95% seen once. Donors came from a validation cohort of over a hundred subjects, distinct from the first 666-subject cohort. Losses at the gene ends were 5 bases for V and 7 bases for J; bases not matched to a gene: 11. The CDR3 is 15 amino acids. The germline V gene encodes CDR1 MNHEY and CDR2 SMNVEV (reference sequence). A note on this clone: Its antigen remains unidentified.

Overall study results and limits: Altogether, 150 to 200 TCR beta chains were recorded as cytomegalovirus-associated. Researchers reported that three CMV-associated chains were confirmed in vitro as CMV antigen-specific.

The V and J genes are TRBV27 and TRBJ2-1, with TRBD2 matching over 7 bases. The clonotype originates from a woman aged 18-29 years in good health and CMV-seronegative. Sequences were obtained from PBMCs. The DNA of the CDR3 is TGTGCCAGCAGTCAGCGGCTTAGCGGGCCAAATGAGCAGTTCTTC. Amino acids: CASSQRLSGPNEQFF.